This TCR beta chain was identified in a study of blood T cell repertoires in COVID-19. At the level of the study: There were acute and convalescent COVID-19 samples, and they came from the United States, Italy and Spain. PBMCs, B-cell-depleted T cells, or T cells provided the cDNA or gDNA that made up the material.

In the original analysis: Estimates of nucleated cell counts were drawn from the amplification of reference gene primers. Data came from immunoSEQ multiplex PCR; TCRdb stores just in-frame clones and leaves some out. That table supplies the V and J calls and clone size; D and trimming were determined from the DNA. The sample includes some 400,000 clones, approximately 87% of them seen just once. The Seattle patients, enrolled during active infection, were followed longitudinally. Trimming left V 5 bases short and J 2 bases short, with 8 bases between. The germline gives CDR1 SGDLS, CDR2 YYNGEE. This CDR3 has 12 amino acids.

The V and J genes are TRBV9 and TRBJ2-7; a weak D match, TRBD1 (5 bases). The TCR sequence derives from a woman aged 55-75 years with COVID-19, enrolled during active disease. The sample was peripheral blood. The CDR3 loop reads CASRGDTYEQYF. The CDR3, as DNA: TGTGCCAGCAGAGGGGATACCTACGAGCAGTACTTC.